Described below is a single T cell receptor (beta chain) sequence and its context. Antigen: not known. This record comes from a study of OX40 agonist ivuxolimab in advanced cancers. Study-wide context: Enrolled patients in dose escalation had cancers that were hepatocellular carcinoma, melanoma, renal cell or head and neck cancer. Study findings and constraints: Antigen specificity was not determined for the expanded peripheral T cells.

Repertoires were generated with immunoSEQ multiplex PCR, while TCRdb's copy carries only in-frame clones and drops some. This sample has tens of thousands of clones, with 85% to 90% found just once. Sample: CD4+ or CD8+ T cells sorted from blood, taken in a trial of the OX40 agonist ivuxolimab. The sequence was collected from an adult with an advanced solid tumor such as melanoma, head and neck, liver or kidney cancer.

This CDR3 reads CASSSLRDGTYEQYF. The CDR3 nucleotides are TGTGCCAGCAGTTCCCTCCGGGACGGAACCTACGAGCAGTACTTC. This chain uses TRBV27 with TRBJ2-7; D possibly uses TRBD1 or TRBD2 (5 bases each). Trimming cost V 4 bases and J 2 bases, with 15 bases left between them. Germline V lookup: CDR1 MNHEY, CDR2 SMNVEV (reference sequence). The CDR3 covers 15 residues.